The T cell receptor (beta chain) described here comes from a study of cytotoxic CD8 clonotypes in ibrutinib-treated CLL. Overall study context: Partial responses totalled roughly 24 and complete responses 2; after median roughly 71 months, 14 remained remitted and approximately 12 progressed.

Study findings and constraints: Relative to age-matched healthy donors, clonality at baseline was higher, and it tracked circulating CD8+ T-cell counts. Treatment left the uncommon public clonotypes either contracted or stable in frequency.

Germline loops: CDR1 SGDLS, CDR2 YYNGEE. V was clipped by 4 bases and J by 4 bases, with 14 bases between them. The CDR3 consists of 14 residues. Notes on this clone: Its antigen is unidentified.

Here immunoSEQ multiplex PCR was the method, and the copy in TCRdb shows in-frame clones only, minus some. The sample holds some 200,000 clones, approximately 68% seen once. The chain recombines TRBV9 with TRBJ1-2; D is possibly TRBD1 (5 bases). The sequencing here drew on PBMCs, taken after 24 months of ibrutinib treatment. The sequence derives from a human donor with chronic lymphocytic leukemia. Written as DNA, the CDR3 is TGTGCCAGCAGCACCCGGACAACCCCCTATGGCTACACCTTC. Its protein is CASSTRTTPYGYTF.